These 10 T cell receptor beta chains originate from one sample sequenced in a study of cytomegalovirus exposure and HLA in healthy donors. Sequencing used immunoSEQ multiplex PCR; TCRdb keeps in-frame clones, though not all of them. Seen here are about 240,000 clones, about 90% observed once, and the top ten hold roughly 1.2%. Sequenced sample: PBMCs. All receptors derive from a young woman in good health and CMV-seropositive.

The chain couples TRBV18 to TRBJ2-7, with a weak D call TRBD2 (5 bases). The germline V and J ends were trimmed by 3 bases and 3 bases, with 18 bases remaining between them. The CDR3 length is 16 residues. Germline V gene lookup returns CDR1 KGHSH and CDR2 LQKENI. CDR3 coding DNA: TGTGCCAGCTCACCGTGGGGAGCGGAAGGAAGCTACGAGCAGTACTTC. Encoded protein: CASSPWGAEGSYEQYF.

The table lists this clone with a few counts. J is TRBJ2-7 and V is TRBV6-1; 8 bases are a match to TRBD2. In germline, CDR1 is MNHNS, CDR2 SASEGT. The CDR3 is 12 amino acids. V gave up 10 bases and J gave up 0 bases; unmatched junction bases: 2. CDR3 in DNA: TGTGCCACGAGCGGGAGCTCCTACGAGCAGTACTTC. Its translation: CATSGSSYEQYF.

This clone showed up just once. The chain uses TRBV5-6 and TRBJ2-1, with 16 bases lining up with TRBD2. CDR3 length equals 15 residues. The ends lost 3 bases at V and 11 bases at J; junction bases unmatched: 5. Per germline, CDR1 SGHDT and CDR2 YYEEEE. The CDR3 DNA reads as TGTGCCAGCAGCTCTGGGACTAGCGGGAGGGGACAGCAGTTCTTC. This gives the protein CASSSGTSGRGQQFF.

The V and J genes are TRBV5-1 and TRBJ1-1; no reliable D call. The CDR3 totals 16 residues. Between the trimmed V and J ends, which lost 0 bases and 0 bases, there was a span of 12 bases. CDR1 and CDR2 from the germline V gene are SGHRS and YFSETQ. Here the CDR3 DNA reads TGCGCCAGCAGCTTGGAGGCAGGTACGGTGAACACTGAAGCTTTCTTT. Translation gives CASSLEAGTVNTEAFF.

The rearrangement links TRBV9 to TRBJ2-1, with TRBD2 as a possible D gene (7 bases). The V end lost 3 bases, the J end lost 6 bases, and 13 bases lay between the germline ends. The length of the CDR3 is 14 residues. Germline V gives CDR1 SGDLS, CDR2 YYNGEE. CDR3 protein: CASSAGGPSNEQFF. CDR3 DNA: TGTGCCAGCAGCGCGGGGGGCCCGAGCAATGAGCAGTTCTTC. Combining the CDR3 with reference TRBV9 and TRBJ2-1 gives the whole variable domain DSGVTQTPKHLITATGQRVTLRCSPRSGDLSVYWYQQSLDQGLQFLIQYYNGEERAKGNILERFSAQQFPDLHSELNLSSLELGDSALYFCASSAGGPSNEQFFGPGTRLTVL.

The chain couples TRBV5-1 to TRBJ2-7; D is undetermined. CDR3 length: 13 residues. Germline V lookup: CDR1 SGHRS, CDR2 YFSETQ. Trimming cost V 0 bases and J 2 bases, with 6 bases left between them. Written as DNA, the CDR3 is TGCGCCAGCAGCTTGGTCCGTCCCTACGAGCAGTACTTC. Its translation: CASSLVRPYEQYF. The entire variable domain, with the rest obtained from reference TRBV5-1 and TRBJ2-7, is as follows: KAGVTQTPRYLIKTRGQQVTLSCSPISGHRSVSWYQQTPGQGLQFLFEYFSETQRNKGNFPGRFSGRQFSNSRSEMNVSTLELGDSALYLCASSLVRPYEQYFGPGTRLTVT.

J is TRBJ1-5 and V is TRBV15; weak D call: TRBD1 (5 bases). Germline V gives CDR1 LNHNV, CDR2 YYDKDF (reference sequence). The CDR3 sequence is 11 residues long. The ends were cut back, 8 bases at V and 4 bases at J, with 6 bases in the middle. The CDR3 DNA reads TGTGCCACCCGGGGGAATCAGCCCCAGCATTTT. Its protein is CATRGNQPQHF. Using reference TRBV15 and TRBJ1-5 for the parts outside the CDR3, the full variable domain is DAMVIQNPRYQVTQFGKPVTLSCSQTLNHNVMYWYQQKSSQAPKLLFHYYDKDFNNEADTPDNFQSRRPNTSFCFLDIRSPGLGDTAMYLCATRGNQPQHFGDGTRLSIL.

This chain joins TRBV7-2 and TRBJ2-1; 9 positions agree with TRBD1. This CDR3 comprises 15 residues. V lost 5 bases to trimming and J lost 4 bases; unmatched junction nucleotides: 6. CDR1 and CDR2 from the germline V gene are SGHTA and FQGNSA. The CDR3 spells CASSPDRGIYNEQFF. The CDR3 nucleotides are TGTGCCAGCAGCCCCGACAGGGGGATTTACAATGAGCAGTTCTTC. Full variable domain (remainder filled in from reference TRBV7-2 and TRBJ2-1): GAGVSQSPSNKVTEKGKDVELRCDPISGHTALYWYRQSLGQGLEFLIYFQGNSAPDKSGLPSDRFSAERTGGSVSTLTIQRTQQEDSAVYLCASSPDRGIYNEQFFGPGTRLTVL.

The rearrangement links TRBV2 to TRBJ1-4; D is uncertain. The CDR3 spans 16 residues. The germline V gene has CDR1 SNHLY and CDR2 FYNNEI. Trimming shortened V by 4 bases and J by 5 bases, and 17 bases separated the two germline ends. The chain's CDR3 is CASSAHEVNGNEKLFF. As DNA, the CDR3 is TGTGCCAGCAGTGCCCACGAGGTGAACGGGAATGAAAAACTGTTTTTT.

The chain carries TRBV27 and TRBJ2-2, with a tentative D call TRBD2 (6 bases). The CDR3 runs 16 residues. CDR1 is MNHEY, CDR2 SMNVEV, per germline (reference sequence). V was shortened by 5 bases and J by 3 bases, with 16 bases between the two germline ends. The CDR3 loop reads CASSHLALGDTGELFF. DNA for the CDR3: TGTGCCAGCAGTCATCTAGCGTTGGGGGACACCGGGGAGCTGTTTTTT.